The following is a T cell receptor beta chain sequence with its context. Assignment of participants to cohorts was predicated upon participant-reported clinical history. The authors' processing: Estimates of nucleated cell counts were drawn from the amplification of reference gene primers. The data were produced by immunoSEQ multiplex PCR, yet TCRdb's version contains in-frame clones alone and is incomplete. That table supplies the V and J calls and clone size; D and trimming were determined from the DNA. The table lists around 250,000 clones, 86% of them singletons. Germline CDR1 ENHRY, CDR2 SYGVKD. The V end lost 6 bases, the J end lost 3 bases, and 14 bases lay between the germline ends. The CDR3 extends over 14 amino acids. These data originate in a study of blood T cell repertoires in COVID-19. Whole-study context: There were acute and convalescent COVID-19 samples, and they came from the United States, Italy and Spain. From T cells, B-cell-depleted T cells, or PBMCs came the material, which was cDNA or gDNA.

This TCR derives from a woman aged 50 to 60 who had recovered from COVID-19. The chain joins TRBV10-3 to TRBJ1-1; a weak D match, TRBD1 (6 bases). The sequenced sample was PBMCs or T cells enriched from blood (not recorded which). The chain's CDR3 is CAISSQGSDTEAFF. As DNA, the CDR3 is TGTGCCATCAGCTCGCAGGGGTCCGACACTGAAGCTTTCTTT.